The TCR beta chain under discussion was sequenced for a study of cytomegalovirus exposure and HLA in healthy donors. Study results and caveats: The classifier reportedly diagnosed cytomegalovirus status with high sensitivity and specificity.

Germline-derived CDR1 and CDR2 are MNHEY and SVGAGI. Trimming shortened V by 6 bases and J by 2 bases, and 11 bases separated the two germline ends. The CDR3 runs to 14 residues. This clone was counted only a few times. The antigen is unknown. It was with 60 Vbeta and 13 Jbeta primers that the PCR ran. Sequencing was performed with immunoSEQ multiplex PCR; in TCRdb, only in-frame clones are kept and a portion is missing. The table lists 65,000 to 95,000 clones, approximately 80% of them singletons. This receptor was obtained from a human donor in good health. Source material: PBMCs. This chain uses TRBV6-5 with TRBJ1-3, with D unclear. The CDR3 region has the DNA TGTGCCAGCAGCATAGACTCGGCTGGAAACACCATATATTTT. As protein: CASSIDSAGNTIYF.